Sequencing of this TCR beta chain was carried out in a study of T cell responses to AZD1222 COVID-19 vaccine. Study details: Timing groups of about 4 and about 12 weeks for second doses were pooled. Study-wide results and caveats: The study identified only five to seven AZD1222 recipients as seropositive at baseline.

Only one count was recorded for this clone. Its antigen is currently unknown. The repertoire was sequenced with immunoSEQ multiplex PCR; TCRdb's copy has only in-frame clones and lacks some. The sample contains some 170,000 clones, around 90% of which appear only once. This TCR came from an adult in good health. The material sequenced was peripheral blood, taken on day 0 of AZD1222 vaccination.

The CDR3 protein is CASSVETPVARPYNEQFF. The CDR3 nucleotides read TGTGCCAGCAGCGTAGAGACACCCGTAGCGAGACCCTACAATGAGCAGTTCTTC. The chain has TRBV9 and TRBJ2-1, with TRBD2 as a possible D gene (5 bases). The CDR3 covers 18 residues. The V end was cut by 0 bases, the J end by 2 bases, with 18 bases between. From germline, CDR1 is SGDLS and CDR2 YYNGEE.